These T cell receptor beta chains were read from a single sample in a study of blood T cells in healthy people across ages. TCRdb re-called the 5' RACE reads with MiXCR, one entry per CDR3 protein. The data contain 1.5 million to 2 million distinct CDR3 sequences, 28% of them singletons. Sequencing was carried out using blood. The source is a woman aged 30 to 39 in good health. The CDR3 runs from the conserved cysteine through the conserved F or W. Fields, in order: D gene, V gene, CDR3 length, J gene, CDR3 protein. D genes are given only for firm matches.

.,TRBV3-1,12,TRBJ2-4,CASSQEWGIQYF
TRBD1,TRBV20-1,17,TRBJ2-7,CSARDPLRGQGIYEQYF
.,TRBV9,16,TRBJ2-6,CASSVGGSSGANVLTF
.,TRBV5-5,18,TRBJ1-4,CAGSLATRTGATNEKLFF
.,TRBV29-1,14,TRBJ2-5,CSVGDGRRGETQYF
TRBD2,TRBV28,12,TRBJ2-7,CASSPGGRGQYF
.,TRBV20-1,14,TRBJ1-4,CSARDSGFDEKLFF
TRBD1,TRBV6-1,14,TRBJ2-3,CTSRGTGYTDTQYF
.,TRBV20-1,13,TRBJ2-4,CSAKPPAKNIRFF
TRBD2,TRBV9,17,TRBJ2-2,CASSVLGTSGGTGELFF
.,TRBV2,15,TRBJ2-1,CASRATDVAADEQFF
.,TRBV20-1,16,TRBJ2-1,CSAPHQRSSRYNEQFF
.,TRBV12-3/TRBV12-4,13,TRBJ2-1,CASSSRQDNEQFF
TRBD1,TRBV12-5,12,TRBJ1-1,CASASGQGAAFF
.,TRBV2,13,TRBJ2-2,CARRTANTGELFF
.,TRBV29-1,15,TRBJ1-4,CSVVASSGAREKLFF
TRBD1,TRBV3-1,14,TRBJ2-5,CASRPTGQGETQYF
.,TRBV20-1,15,TRBJ1-1,CSANSPGRSNTEAFF
TRBD1,TRBV5-6,15,TRBJ2-5,CASSPGGQGQETQYF
.,TRBV20-1,13,TRBJ2-5,CSASPDGKETQYF
.,TRBV2,15,TRBJ1-2,CASSETRGANYGYTF
TRBD2,TRBV7-9,15,TRBJ2-3,CASSSGSGSTDAQYF
.,TRBV7-3,13,TRBJ2-3,CASSLTPADTQYF
TRBD1,TRBV7-6,15,TRBJ2-3,CASSSGTGVEDTQYF
.,TRBV12-3/TRBV12-4,15,TRBJ2-3,CASSLADRTTDTQYF
TRBD1,TRBV5-5,15,TRBJ1-5,CASSLQTGLYQPQHF
TRBD2,TRBV11-2,15,TRBJ2-3,CASSLRGYSTDTQYF
.,TRBV5-1,12,TRBJ2-3,CASCNEVDTQYF